This is a list of T cell receptor beta chains from one sample in a study of glioma-infiltrating T cells after dendritic cell vaccination. TCRdb keeps only in-frame clones here, not all; method: immunoSEQ multiplex PCR. The sample includes roughly 98,000 clones, more than 75% seen only once; the top ten take around 16%. Source: blood, taken before dendritic cell vaccination. Receptors were obtained from a human donor with glioblastoma. Both conserved end residues are part of each CDR3.

v_call cdr3_aa
TRBV25-1 CASSVQGPYEQYF
TRBV5-5 CASSSGQNYEQYF
TRBV7-9 CASSSGSLGGYEQYF
TRBV6-5 CASNSGAGYEQYF
TRBV9 CASSVGGSPYEQYF
TRBV27 CASSLGTPNTGELFF
TRBV25-1 CASRRTGAGNEKLFF
TRBV27 CASSAHREGTEAFF
TRBV15 CATSRARQGIYEQYF
TRBV27 CASSFYGGASTEAFF
TRBV28 CASSLDTGGKGETQYF
TRBV27 CASSLSRLFSYEQYF
TRBV5-1 CASSWDRGDYGYTF
TRBV7-3 CASSLSPLLAGAPSELFF
TRBV9 CASSDRASGMRDTQYF
TRBV5-1 CASSLFRDSPLHF
TRBV7-9 CASSPGGQGGYSPLHF
TRBV5-6 CASIRVSGRTHHYGYTF
TRBV19 CASSIDLAGGIFNEQFF
TRBV9 CASSAYPQGFTGYTF
TRBV13 CASSRSKSKQYF
TRBV5-1 CASSLAQRVPLEQYF
TRBV28 CASTPLAGGTEAFF
TRBV5-1 CASSLRTGLETQYF
TRBV28 CATQYTEAFF
TRBV5-1 CASSLQGENQPQHF
TRBV5-1 CASLQGMGSGELFF
TRBV9 CASSVEAWWVNTEAFF
TRBV5-1 CASSKIRGMGTEAFF
TRBV28 CASSATGSSQPQHF
TRBV19 CASSLGGVNTEAFF
TRBV5-4 CASRPGRVDEQFF
TRBV5-1 CASSRDRKILQGGLSSGANVLTF
TRBV27 CASSLTTDSFYEQYF
TRBV25-1 CASIRAGAMNTEAFF
TRBV5-4 CASSPLTGGYEQYF
TRBV9 CASSGADLTF
TRBV5-5 CASSLEGDSPLHF
TRBV5-1 CASSTQGLGDTQYF
TRBV4-1 CASSHPTGSYEQYF
TRBV28 CASRPDGQGNYGYTF
TRBV27 CASRLAGGHEQYF
TRBV18 CASSLGTENEKLFF
TRBV28 CASGLTGGYDEQYF
TRBV7-3 CASSRRQGAANTEAFF
TRBV11-3 CASSLEAGSSYEQYF
TRBV5-1 CASSLVQVVTGELFF
TRBV27 CASSLRGGHYEQYF
TRBV4-3 CASSHYATGASPLHF
TRBV28 CASSLTSLGGYTF
TRBV10-2 CASSERRVGIGELFF
TRBV27 CASSLQGYSNQPQHF
TRBV5-1 CASSRGGGSGGALYEQYF
TRBV4-2 CASTRGRTRTDTQYF
TRBV7-2 CASSAYPGQSGNTIYF
TRBV7-9 CASSLPIATDYGYTF
TRBV29-1 CSAARDRGDYGYTF
TRBV14 CASSQVMGPKETQYF
TRBV6-1 CASSEPAGGVYNEQFF